This TCR beta chain appears in the sequencing data of a study of blood T cell repertoires in COVID-19. Libraries were prepared by immunoSEQ multiplex PCR; TCRdb keeps only in-frame clonotypes and omits some of them. This sample yields about 55,000 clones, of which about 88% are seen a single time; roughly 8.4% belongs to the top ten. CDR1 and CDR2 (germline): MNHNS, SASEGT. The CDR3 spans 15 residues. V was clipped by 0 bases and J by 1 base; unmatched bases: 3. In the case of this clone: Other DNA variants within this sample encode the same CDR3.

Sequenced input: peripheral blood. The chain employs TRBV6-1 and TRBJ2-7, with 7 bases that match TRBD1. The sequence came from a man aged 60 to 69 with active COVID-19. The CDR3 coding sequence is TGTGCCAGCAGTGAAGCGGGGACAGCGTCCTACGAGCAGTACTTC. It yields the protein CASSEAGTASYEQYF.